This entry features one T cell receptor (beta chain) sequence. Germline V lookup: CDR1 SGDLS, CDR2 YYNGEE. The CDR3 covers 13 residues. The J segment lost 5 bases and the V segment lost 2 bases, leaving 3 bases of the junction unmatched. TCRdb's copy holds only in-frame clones and misses some; the assay was immunoSEQ multiplex PCR. The table lists tens of thousands of clones, around 94% of them singletons, with roughly 3.2% in the top ten. This entry is derived from a study of cytomegalovirus exposure and HLA in healthy donors. The source is a woman between 18 and 29 years old in good health and CMV-seropositive. Sequenced material: PBMCs. The chain combines TRBV9 with TRBJ1-1; 7 nucleotides agree with TRBD1. CDR3 residues: CASSVTGLTEAFF. In DNA form, the CDR3 reads TGTGCCAGCAGCGTGACAGGGCTGACTGAAGCTTTCTTT.